This T cell receptor beta chain was found in a study of cytomegalovirus exposure and HLA in healthy donors. In regard to this clone: Its antigen is currently unknown.

The study's findings and limits: The number of N-insertions in an Asian-associated ancestry cluster was reportedly below the approximately 700-donor mean in a later analysis.

The study ran its PCR with 60 Vbeta and 13 Jbeta primers. Sequencing was performed with immunoSEQ multiplex PCR; in TCRdb, only in-frame clones are kept and a portion is missing. The top ten clones hold less than 1.5% of a sample with more than 150,000 clones, around 80% of them seen once. Input material: PBMCs. The sequence derives from a girl aged 10 to 17 in good health and CMV-seropositive.

The CDR3 sequence is CASSFTGSVSGNTIYF. DNA of the CDR3: TGTGCCAGCAGTTTTACGGGGAGTGTCTCTGGAAACACCATATATTTT. The J gene is TRBJ1-3, the V gene TRBV11-2; D gene unclear. With 6 bases removed from V and 0 bases from J, the gap between germline ends came to 15 bases. The CDR3 loop spans 16 amino acids. Germline values: CDR1 SGHAT, CDR2 FQNNGV. The entire variable domain, with the rest obtained from reference TRBV11-2 and TRBJ1-3, is as follows: EAGVAQSPRYKIIEKRQSVAFWCNPISGHATLYWYQQILGQGPKLLIQFQNNGVVDDSQLPKDRFSAERLKGVDSTLKIQPAKLEDSAVYLCASSFTGSVSGNTIYFGEGSWLTVV.